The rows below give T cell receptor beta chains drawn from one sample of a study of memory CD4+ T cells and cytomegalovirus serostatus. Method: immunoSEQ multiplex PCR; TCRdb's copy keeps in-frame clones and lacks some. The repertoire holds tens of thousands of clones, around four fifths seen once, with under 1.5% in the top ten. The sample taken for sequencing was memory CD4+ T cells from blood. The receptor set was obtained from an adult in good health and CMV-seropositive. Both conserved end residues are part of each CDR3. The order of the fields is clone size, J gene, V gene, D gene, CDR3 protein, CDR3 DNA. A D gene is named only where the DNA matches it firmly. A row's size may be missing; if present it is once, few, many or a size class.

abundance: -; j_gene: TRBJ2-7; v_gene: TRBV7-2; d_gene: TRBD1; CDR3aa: CASSFDRVAYF; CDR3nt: TGTGCCAGCAGCTTCGACAGGGTCGCGTACTTC
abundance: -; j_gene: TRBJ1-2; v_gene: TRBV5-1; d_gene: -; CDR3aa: CASSSTTGNYGYTF; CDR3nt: TGCGCCAGCAGCTCAACGACGGGGAACTATGGCTACACCTTC
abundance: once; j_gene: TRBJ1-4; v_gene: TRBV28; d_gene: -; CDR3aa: CASSSRDRPWNEKLFF; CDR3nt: TGTGCCAGCAGTTCCCGGGACCGACCTTGGAATGAAAAACTGTTTTTT
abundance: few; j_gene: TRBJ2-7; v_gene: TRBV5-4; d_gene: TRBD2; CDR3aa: CASSPIQGLASHEQYF; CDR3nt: TGTGCCAGCAGCCCGATCCAGGGACTAGCGAGCCACGAGCAGTACTTC
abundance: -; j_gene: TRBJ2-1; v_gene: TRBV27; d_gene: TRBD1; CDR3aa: CASSRLQGGFVRNNEQFF; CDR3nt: TGTGCCAGCAGCCGACTACAGGGGGGTTTTGTAAGGAACAATGAGCAGTTCTTC
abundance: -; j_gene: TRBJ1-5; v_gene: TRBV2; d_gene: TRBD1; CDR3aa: CASSESRGGNQPQHF; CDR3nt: TGTGCCAGCAGTGAAAGCAGGGGGGGCAATCAGCCCCAGCATTTT
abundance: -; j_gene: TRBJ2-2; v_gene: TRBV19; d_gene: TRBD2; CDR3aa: CASSPRLAGANTGELFF; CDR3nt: TGTGCCAGTAGCCCTCGACTAGCGGGGGCGAACACCGGGGAGCTGTTTTTT
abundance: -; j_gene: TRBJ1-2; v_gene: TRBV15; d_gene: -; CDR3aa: CATSRSRKVRDYGYTF; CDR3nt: TGTGCCACCAGCAGATCGAGGAAAGTCCGGGACTATGGCTACACCTTC
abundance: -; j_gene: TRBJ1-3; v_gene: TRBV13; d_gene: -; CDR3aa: CASSLAGTSRTPIYF; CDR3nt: TGTGCCAGCAGCTTAGCGGGGACATCACGGACCCCCATATATTTT
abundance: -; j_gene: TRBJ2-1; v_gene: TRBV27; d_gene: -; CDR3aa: CASTTGLSYNEQFF; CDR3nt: TGTGCCAGCACCACGGGACTTAGCTACAATGAGCAGTTCTTC
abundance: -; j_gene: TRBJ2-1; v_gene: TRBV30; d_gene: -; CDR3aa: CAWSKSLLNNEQFF; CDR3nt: TGTGCCTGGAGTAAGTCACTCCTAAACAATGAGCAGTTCTTC
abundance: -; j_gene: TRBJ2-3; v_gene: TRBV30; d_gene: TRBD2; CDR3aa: CASSAGGKDTQYF; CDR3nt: TGTGCCTCCTCAGCGGGGGGGAAGGATACGCAGTATTTT
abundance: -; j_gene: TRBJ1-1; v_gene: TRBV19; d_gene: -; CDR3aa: CASSKTTNTEAFF; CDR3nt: TGTGCCAGTAGTAAAACAACGAACACTGAAGCTTTCTTT
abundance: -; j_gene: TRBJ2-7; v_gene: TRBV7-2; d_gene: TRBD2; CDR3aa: CASSFDGGAYEQYF; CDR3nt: TGTGCCAGCAGCTTCGACGGGGGGGCCTACGAGCAGTACTTC
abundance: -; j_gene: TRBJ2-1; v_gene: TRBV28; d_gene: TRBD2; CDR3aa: CASSTGGTSFNEQFF; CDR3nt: TGTGCCAGCAGTACCGGAGGGACTAGTTTCAATGAGCAGTTCTTC
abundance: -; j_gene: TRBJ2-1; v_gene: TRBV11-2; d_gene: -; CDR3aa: CASSPTVSPDNEQFF; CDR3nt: TGTGCCAGCAGCCCGACTGTCAGTCCTGACAATGAGCAGTTCTTC
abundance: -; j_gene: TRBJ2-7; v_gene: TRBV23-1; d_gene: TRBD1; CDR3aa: CASIVRDRGLPYEQYF; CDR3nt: TGCGCCAGCATAGTGAGGGACAGGGGGCTACCCTACGAGCAGTACTTC
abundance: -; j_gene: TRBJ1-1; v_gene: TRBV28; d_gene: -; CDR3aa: CASSPQGKAFF; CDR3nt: TGTGCCAGCAGTCCTCAGGGAAAAGCTTTCTTT
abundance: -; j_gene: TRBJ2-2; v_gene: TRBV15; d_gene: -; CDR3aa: CATSRAGGVTGELFF; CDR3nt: TGTGCCACCAGCAGAGCCGGAGGGGTCACCGGGGAGCTGTTTTTT
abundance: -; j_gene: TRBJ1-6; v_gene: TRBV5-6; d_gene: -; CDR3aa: CASSLRRLYSPLHF; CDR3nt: TGTGCCAGCAGCCTACGGCGGCTTTATTCACCCCTCCACTTT
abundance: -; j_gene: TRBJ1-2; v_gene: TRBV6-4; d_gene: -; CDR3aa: CASSRGPNYGYTF; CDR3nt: TGTGCCAGCAGTAGGGGACCCAACTATGGCTACACCTTC
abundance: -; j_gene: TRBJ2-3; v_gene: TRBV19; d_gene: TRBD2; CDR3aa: CASSIRLAGTDTQYF; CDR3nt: TGTGCCAGTAGTATCAGACTAGCGGGCACAGATACGCAGTATTTT
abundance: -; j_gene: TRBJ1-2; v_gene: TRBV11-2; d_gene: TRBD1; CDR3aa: CASSLGTGGFGYTF; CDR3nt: TGTGCCAGCAGCTTAGGGACAGGGGGTTTTGGCTACACCTTC
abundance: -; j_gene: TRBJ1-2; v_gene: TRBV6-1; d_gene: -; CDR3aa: CASSDLGFNYGYTF; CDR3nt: TGTGCCAGCAGTGACCTTGGTTTTAACTATGGCTACACCTTC
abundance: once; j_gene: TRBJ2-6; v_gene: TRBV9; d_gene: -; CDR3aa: CASRLHPSGANVLTF; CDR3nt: TGTGCCAGCCGCCTTCACCCTTCTGGGGCCAACGTCCTGACTTTC
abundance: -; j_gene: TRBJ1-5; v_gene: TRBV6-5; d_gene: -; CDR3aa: CASSYSRWGGQPQHF; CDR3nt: TGTGCCAGCAGTTACTCTCGGTGGGGAGGGCAGCCCCAGCATTTT
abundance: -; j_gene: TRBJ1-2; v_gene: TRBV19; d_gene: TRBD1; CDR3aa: CASSSGQGPAGYGYTF; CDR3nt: TGTGCCAGTAGTAGCGGACAGGGGCCAGCTGGCTATGGCTACACCTTC
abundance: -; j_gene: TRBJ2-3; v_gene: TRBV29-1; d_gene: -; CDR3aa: CSVDRGSEDTQYF; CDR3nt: TGCAGCGTTGACCGGGGGAGTGAAGATACGCAGTATTTT
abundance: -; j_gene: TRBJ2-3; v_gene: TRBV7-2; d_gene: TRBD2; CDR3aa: CASSLVRGKADTQYF; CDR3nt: TGTGCCAGCAGCTTAGTGCGGGGGAAGGCAGATACGCAGTATTTT
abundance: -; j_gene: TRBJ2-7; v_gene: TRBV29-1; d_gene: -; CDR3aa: CSVGHLSYEQYF; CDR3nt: TGCAGCGTTGGACACCTGAGCTACGAGCAGTACTTC
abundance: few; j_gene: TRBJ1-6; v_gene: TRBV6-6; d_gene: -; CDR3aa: CASSYGGPPYNSPLHF; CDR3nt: TGTGCCAGCAGTTACGGCGGTCCCCCCTATAATTCACCCCTCCACTTT
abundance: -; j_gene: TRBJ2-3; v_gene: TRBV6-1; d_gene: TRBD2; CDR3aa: CASLGLAGNQNTQYF; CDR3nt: TGTGCCAGCTTGGGACTAGCGGGTAACCAGAATACGCAGTATTTT
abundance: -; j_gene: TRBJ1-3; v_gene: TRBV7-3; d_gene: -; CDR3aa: CASSLTGTSSGNTIYF; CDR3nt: TGTGCCAGCAGCTTAACGGGGACAAGCTCTGGAAACACCATATATTTT